This TCR beta chain was recovered during a study of long-term antiretroviral therapy in people with HIV. General study findings and limits: Clones showing expansion before ART dominated the repertoire at all time points. Documentation of ART adherence, viral resistance or therapy changes was absent.

Per germline, CDR1 GTSNPN and CDR2 SVGIG (reference sequence). V dropped 5 bases and J dropped 0 bases, with 8 bases sitting between them. This CDR3 contains 13 residues. Runs used v3.0 of the immunoSEQ assay and were done at survey level. The protocol was immunoSEQ multiplex PCR, while the TCRdb copy is restricted to in-frame clones and leaves out a portion. The sample holds roughly 30,000 clones, 80% to 95% seen once. With respect to this clone: Its antigen is unidentified.

The starting material was unsorted PBMCs, obtained 3.1 years after starting antiretroviral therapy. The rearrangement links TRBV30 to TRBJ1-3; D remains unclear. The receptor was isolated from a man younger than 35 with HIV. The CDR3, as DNA: TGTGCCTGGTGGAGCACCTCTGGAAACACCATATATTTT. Encoded protein: CAWWSTSGNTIYF.